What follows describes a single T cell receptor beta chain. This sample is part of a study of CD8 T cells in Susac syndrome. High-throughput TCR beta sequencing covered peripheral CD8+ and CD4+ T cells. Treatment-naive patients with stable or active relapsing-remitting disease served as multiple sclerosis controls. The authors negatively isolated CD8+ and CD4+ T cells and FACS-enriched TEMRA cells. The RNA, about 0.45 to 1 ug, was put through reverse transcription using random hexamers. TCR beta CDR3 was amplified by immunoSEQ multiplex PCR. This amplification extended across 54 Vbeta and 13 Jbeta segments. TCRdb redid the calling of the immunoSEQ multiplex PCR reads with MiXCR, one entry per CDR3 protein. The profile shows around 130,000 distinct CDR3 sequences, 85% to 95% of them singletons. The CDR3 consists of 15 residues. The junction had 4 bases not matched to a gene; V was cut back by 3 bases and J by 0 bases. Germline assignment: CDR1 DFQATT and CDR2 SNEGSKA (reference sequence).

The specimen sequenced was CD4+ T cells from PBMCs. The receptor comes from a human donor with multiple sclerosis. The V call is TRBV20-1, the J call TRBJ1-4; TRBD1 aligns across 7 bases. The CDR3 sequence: CSASRDSSTNEKLFF. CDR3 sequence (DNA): TGCAGTGCTAGTAGGGACAGTTCAACTAATGAAAAACTGTTTTTT.